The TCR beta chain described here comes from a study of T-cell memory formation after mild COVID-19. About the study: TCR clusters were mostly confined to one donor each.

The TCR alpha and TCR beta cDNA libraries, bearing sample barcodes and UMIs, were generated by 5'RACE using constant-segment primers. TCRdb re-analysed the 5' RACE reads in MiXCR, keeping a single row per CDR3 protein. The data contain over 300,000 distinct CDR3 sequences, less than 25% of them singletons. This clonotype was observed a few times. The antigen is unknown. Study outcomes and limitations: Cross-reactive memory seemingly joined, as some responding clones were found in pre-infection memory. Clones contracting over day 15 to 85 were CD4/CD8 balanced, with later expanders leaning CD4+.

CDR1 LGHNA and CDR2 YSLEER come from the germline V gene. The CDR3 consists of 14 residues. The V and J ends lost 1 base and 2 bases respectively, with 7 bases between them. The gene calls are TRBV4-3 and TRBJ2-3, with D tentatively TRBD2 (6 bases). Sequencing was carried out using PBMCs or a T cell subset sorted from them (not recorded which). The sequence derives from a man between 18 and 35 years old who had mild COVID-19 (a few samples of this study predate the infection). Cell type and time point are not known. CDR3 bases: TGCGCCAGCAGCCAAGGACTAGACACAGATACGCAGTATTTT. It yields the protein CASSQGLDTDTQYF.